This note documents a single T cell receptor beta chain sequence. Its antigen specificity is not known. No much larger clonotype is one base removed from it; base qualities were not supplied. CDR1 and CDR2 are drawn from the germline V gene (reference sequence): LGHDT, YNNKEL. The CDR3 has 14 amino acids, counting the end cysteine and phenylalanine. Only the CDR3 DNA is retained, 42 bases long and in frame from the first base. At the junction V is shortened by 1 base and J by 6 bases; bases outside the gene matches: 2. The method was 5' RACE. Data came from a NextSeq 500. In the TCR library protocol, a unique molecular identifier was attached to each TCR cDNA molecule so that PCR and sequencing errors could be corrected. In the original analysis: TCR identification, UMI-based error correction and CDR3 extraction were all carried out with Decombinator tools. TCRs above a frequency of 2 per 1,000, corresponding to the top 1% of the tumor frequency distribution, were defined as expanded. Renyi diversity was calculated using the R vegan package after each repertoire was subsampled 100 times to 5,000 TCRs. To build CDR3 similarity networks, amino acid triplet string-kernel similarity was used, and CDR3s were connected when their pairwise similarity was above 0.82. TCRdb passed the public sequencing reads through fastp at Q25 and MiXCR, retaining productive beta sequences. Records with the same CDR3 protein are collapsed into one entry carrying the most frequent genes and DNA. These V and J calls derive from TCRdb rather than the authors' analysis. The sample table lists around 110,000 distinct CDR3 sequences, 9% to 15% of them with a count of one. The ten largest make up around a sixth of the sample.

This sample is drawn from a study of spatial heterogeneity in lung cancer (dated by TCRdb to between 2017 and 2020). Some background on the complete study: Donors were 70 or so patients with early-stage, untreated non-small cell lung cancer from the lung TRACERx cohort. Follow-up PBMC samples were sequenced whenever available, and the median time to follow-up was about two years after resection. More beta-chain than alpha-chain transcripts were consistently detected, likely reflecting higher beta-chain transcript abundance. In the raw uncorrected reads, each unique combination of TCR and UMI appeared on average more than ten times. In non-small cell lung cancer, the study made a quantitative comparison of TCR alpha and beta repertoires among multiple tumor regions, matched nontumor lung and blood. The study linked features of the TCR repertoire to counts of nonsynonymous mutations, which were determined by whole-exome sequencing of tumor tissue. At surgery, both alpha and beta chains were TCR-sequenced in 200 to 250 tumor regions, fewer than 85 matched nontumor lung samples and a few dozen PBMC samples. What the research found in general, with its limitations: Only approximately 14 patients were included in the comparisons of baseline and follow-up blood repertoires. Ubiquitous expanded tumor TCRs showed up in blood more often at tumor resection than at routine follow-up. Confirming at a functional level the hypothesis that regional TCRs recognize regional mutations was considered to require additional single-cell paired TCR alpha and beta sequencing.

According to the study, the label for this sample's time point signals: blood at routine non-recurrence follow-up after resection. Whole RNA extracted from tumor and nontumor lung tissue, or from cryopreserved PBMC samples, was used for TCR sequencing without cell sorting. Only patients for whom sufficient RNA was available from at least two tumor regions were selected for TCR sequencing. Specimen: PBMCs, collected at follow-up. The receptor's source is a male donor with early-stage non-small cell lung cancer. The sequence is built from TRBV3-1 and TRBJ2-2, with 7 central nucleotides matching TRBD1. The sequenced DNA is TGTGCCAGCAGCCAAGCAGGGGGAGCCGGGGAGCTGTTTTTT. Its protein product is CASSQAGGAGELFF.